This TCR beta chain was obtained from a study of blood T cell repertoires in COVID-19. Study details: COVID-19 samples, acute and convalescent, were from the United States, Italy and Spain. The cDNA or gDNA used as material had been derived from T cells, B-cell-depleted T cells, or PBMCs.

The CDR3 loop spans 14 amino acids. V was cut by 0 bases and J by 6 bases, with 10 bases left in between. Germline CDR1 reads LNHNV; CDR2 reads YYDKDF (reference sequence). Authors' data handling: Amplification with reference gene primers provided the estimates of nucleated cell counts. The table came from immunoSEQ multiplex PCR; TCRdb's copy has only in-frame clones and leaves some out. V and J calls plus clone size are reproduced from that table; the DNA served to infer D and trimming. The repertoire holds 150,000 to 250,000 clones, with approximately 84% as singletons. The receptor comes from a human donor with acute or convalescent COVID-19. The donor label of this sample is uncertain. Input material: peripheral blood. The rearrangement links TRBV15 to TRBJ2-3; D not certain. CDR3 protein: CATSRDRTRDTQYF. In nucleotides, the CDR3 is TGTGCCACCAGCAGAGATCGTACCCGGGATACGCAGTATTTT.